This T cell receptor beta chain was sequenced during a study of identical twins. The V gene lost 5 bases and the J gene lost 2 bases, with 20 bases spanning the gap. CDR1 is LGHDT and CDR2 is YNNKEL in the germline V gene (reference sequence). The CDR3 runs 17 residues. Donors uniformly comprised healthy Caucasians. One entry per CDR3 protein results from TCRdb running MiXCR on the 5' RACE reads. Among under 900,000 distinct CDR3 sequences listed, around 12% were seen once. This sample also belongs to another study, concerning yellow fever vaccine responses in identical twins.

Sequenced input: PBMCs. The chain is built from TRBV3-1 and TRBJ2-3; no definite D call. This TCR derives from a woman aged 18 to 35 in good health. CDR3 nucleotide sequence: TGTGCCAGCAGCGAAACCTCGTCATGGCCATCCACAGATACGCAGTATTTT. This gives the protein CASSETSSWPSTDTQYF.